A selection of T cell receptor beta chains follows, all from one sample in a study of T-cell memory formation after mild COVID-19. TCRdb fed the 5' RACE reads into MiXCR, producing one record per CDR3 protein. The data contain about half a million distinct CDR3 sequences, 18% of them singletons. The sample was PBMCs or a T cell subset sorted from them (not recorded which). All receptors derive from an adult woman who had mild COVID-19 (a few samples of this study predate the infection). Cell type and time point are not known. CDR3s include the opening cysteine and the closing phenylalanine or tryptophan. The order of the fields is clone size, J gene, V gene, D gene, CDR3 protein, CDR3 DNA. A D gene is named only where the DNA matches it firmly. For some rows the clone size is stated as once, few or many, or as a class when expanded; others skip it.

NA | TRBJ1-5 | TRBV6-5 | NA | CASSYTGTRYSNQPQHF | TGTGCCAGCAGTTACACGGGGACAAGATATAGCAATCAGCCCCAGCATTTT
few | TRBJ2-7 | TRBV5-1 | NA | CASSLEGLGYEQYF | TGCGCCAGCAGCTTGGAGGGTCTAGGTTACGAGCAGTACTTC
NA | TRBJ2-7 | TRBV6-1 | NA | CASKSYRDGSYEQYF | TGTGCCAGCAAATCCTACCGGGACGGTTCCTACGAGCAGTACTTC
NA | TRBJ2-3 | TRBV14 | NA | CASSQVEAVGTDTQYF | TGTGCCAGCAGCCAAGTAGAGGCCGTTGGCACAGATACGCAGTATTTT
NA | TRBJ2-3 | TRBV10-3 | NA | CAISESPLPPGDTQYF | TGTGCCATCAGTGAGTCCCCACTGCCTCCCGGGGATACGCAGTATTTT
NA | TRBJ2-3 | TRBV7-9 | TRBD2 | CASSGPGLAGISTDTQYF | TGTGCCAGCAGCGGACCGGGACTAGCGGGAATTAGCACAGATACGCAGTATTTT
NA | TRBJ1-5 | TRBV6-2/TRBV6-3 | TRBD1 | CASRSHDRVRNQPQHF | TGTGCCAGCAGATCGCACGACAGGGTTCGGAATCAGCCCCAGCATTTT
few | TRBJ2-3 | TRBV3-1 | TRBD2 | CASSQGGSGGTADTQYF | TGTGCCAGCAGCCAAGGGGGTAGCGGGGGTACCGCAGATACGCAGTATTTT
NA | TRBJ2-7 | TRBV7-6 | NA | CASSLEPPGHPGSYEQYF | TGTGCCAGCAGCTTAGAGCCCCCGGGTCACCCCGGGTCCTACGAGCAGTACTTC
few | TRBJ2-3 | TRBV11-2 | NA | CASSGTITDTQYF | TGTGCCAGCAGCGGGACGATTACAGATACGCAGTATTTT
NA | TRBJ2-3 | TRBV29-1 | TRBD2 | CSVGRGTTSTDTQYF | TGCAGCGTTGGGCGGGGGACTACTAGCACAGATACGCAGTATTTT
NA | TRBJ2-7 | TRBV7-8 | NA | CASSSRWGTERDYEQYF | TGTGCCAGCAGCTCTCGCTGGGGGACCGAGAGAGACTACGAGCAGTACTTC
few | TRBJ1-1 | TRBV6-1 | NA | CATIPGNRLNTEAFF | TGTGCCACCATTCCCGGGAACCGGTTGAACACTGAAGCTTTCTTT
NA | TRBJ2-2 | TRBV5-1 | NA | CASSLSAGNTGELFF | TGCGCCAGCAGTCTCAGTGCAGGGAACACCGGGGAGCTGTTTTTT
NA | TRBJ1-6 | TRBV19 | NA | CASNLRAQNSPLHF | TGTGCCAGTAATCTCAGGGCCCAAAATTCACCCCTCCACTTT
few | TRBJ2-5 | TRBV6-6 | NA | CASSYPSEETQYF | TGTGCCAGCAGTTATCCTAGCGAGGAGACCCAGTACTTC
NA | TRBJ2-6 | TRBV12-3/TRBV12-4 | TRBD2 | CASSLSPTSGRPISGANVLTF | TGTGCCAGCAGTTTAAGTCCGACTAGCGGGAGGCCCATCTCTGGGGCCAACGTCCTGACTTTC
NA | TRBJ2-7 | TRBV5-1 | TRBD1 | CASSLPGQGRVEQYF | TGCGCCAGCAGCTTACCGGGACAGGGAAGAGTCGAGCAGTACTTC
few | TRBJ1-4 | TRBV7-6 | TRBD1 | CASSESADRSLQLFF | TGTGCCAGCAGCGAAAGCGCGGACAGGAGTCTTCAACTGTTTTTT
NA | TRBJ1-1 | TRBV18 | NA | CASSPRTVGGNTEAFF | TGTGCCAGCTCACCACGGACAGTGGGGGGCAACACTGAAGCTTTCTTT
few | TRBJ2-1 | TRBV29-1 | TRBD2 | CSVDGTRGNEQFF | TGCAGCGTTGACGGGACTAGGGGCAATGAGCAGTTCTTC
few | TRBJ1-1 | TRBV6-6 | NA | CASTKGGLSTEAFF | TGTGCCAGCACAAAGGGGGGGCTTTCAACTGAAGCTTTCTTT
few | TRBJ2-7 | TRBV5-6 | NA | CASSFGMYEQYF | TGTGCCAGCAGCTTCGGGATGTACGAGCAGTACTTC
many | TRBJ2-1 | TRBV5-1 | TRBD1 | CASSLGPGGELEEQFF | TGCGCCAGCAGCTTGGGGCCAGGGGGCGAGTTGGAGGAGCAGTTCTTC
NA | TRBJ1-2 | TRBV5-1 | TRBD1 | CASSQQGARGYTF | TGCGCCAGCAGCCAACAGGGGGCGAGAGGCTACACCTTC
NA | TRBJ1-2 | TRBV7-9 | NA | CASSLGPPGANYGYTF | TGTGCCAGCAGCTTAGGGCCCCCGGGGGCTAACTATGGCTACACCTTC
NA | TRBJ2-6 | TRBV4-3 | NA | CASSQYPGANVLTF | TGCGCCAGCAGCCAATATCCCGGGGCCAACGTCCTGACTTTC
few | TRBJ2-6 | TRBV25-1 | NA | CASQLYSGANVLTF | TGTGCCAGCCAGCTCTACTCTGGGGCCAACGTCCTGACTTTC
few | TRBJ1-5 | TRBV9 | TRBD1 | CASSSEGGRYQPQHF | TGTGCCAGCAGCAGTGAAGGGGGCAGATATCAGCCCCAGCATTTT
few | TRBJ1-1 | TRBV6-9 | TRBD1 | CASSYAKTGGYITEAFF | TGTGCCAGCAGTTATGCTAAGACAGGGGGCTATATAACTGAAGCTTTCTTT
few | TRBJ2-3 | TRBV24-1 | NA | CATSALDTQYF | TGTGCCACCAGTGCTTTAGATACGCAGTATTTT
few | TRBJ2-7 | TRBV7-8 | NA | CASSFRLDSYEQYF | TGTGCCAGCAGCTTCCGACTAGACTCCTACGAGCAGTACTTC
NA | TRBJ2-1 | TRBV7-6 | TRBD2 | CASSHGTSGGAPYNEQFF | TGTGCCAGCAGCCACGGGACTAGCGGGGGGGCCCCCTACAATGAGCAGTTCTTC
NA | TRBJ1-1 | TRBV7-3 | NA | CASSSGAPTTEAFF | TGTGCCAGCAGTTCGGGGGCCCCCACGACTGAAGCTTTCTTT
NA | TRBJ2-1 | TRBV6-2/TRBV6-3 | TRBD2 | CASSYSRGGGSEQFF | TGTGCCAGCAGTTACTCGCGGGGGGGTGGTAGTGAGCAGTTCTTC
NA | TRBJ2-3 | TRBV19 | NA | CASSTGPGTDTQYF | TGTGCCAGTAGTACGGGACCCGGCACAGATACGCAGTATTTT
NA | TRBJ2-1 | TRBV7-2 | NA | CASTLLINEQFF | TGTGCCAGCACCTTGCTGATCAATGAGCAGTTCTTC
few | TRBJ2-5 | TRBV29-1 | TRBD1 | CSVTGEQETQYF | TGCAGCGTTACAGGGGAACAAGAGACCCAGTACTTC
NA | TRBJ2-7 | TRBV5-1 | NA | CASSLGDTGNEQYF | TGCGCCAGCAGCTTGGGGGACACAGGGAACGAGCAGTACTTC
NA | TRBJ2-5 | TRBV10-3 | NA | CAISDPGGVETQYF | TGTGCCATCAGTGATCCCGGCGGGGTGGAGACCCAGTACTTC
NA | TRBJ1-2 | TRBV12-3/TRBV12-4 | TRBD1 | CASSPDRAGGYTF | TGTGCCAGCAGCCCTGACAGGGCGGGAGGCTACACCTTC
NA | TRBJ2-1 | TRBV29-1 | NA | CSVVRLARSPYNEQFF | TGCAGCGTTGTTAGGCTAGCGAGGAGTCCCTACAATGAGCAGTTCTTC
NA | TRBJ2-1 | TRBV15 | NA | CATSRDRVRGQFF | TGTGCCACCAGCAGAGATCGTGTGAGGGGGCAGTTCTTC
few | TRBJ2-2 | TRBV5-4 | NA | CASSPDTLGTGELFF | TGTGCCAGCAGCCCGGACACCCTCGGGACCGGGGAGCTGTTTTTT
NA | TRBJ2-7 | TRBV7-9 | NA | CASSPRDREQYF | TGTGCCAGCAGCCCCCGGGACCGAGAGCAGTACTTC
NA | TRBJ2-7 | TRBV25-1 | TRBD2 | CASRRGGGATSYEQYF | TGTGCCAGCAGGAGGGGCGGGGGGGCTACTAGCTACGAGCAGTACTTC
many | TRBJ2-3 | TRBV12-3/TRBV12-4 | NA | CASSFEGTDTQYF | TGTGCCAGCAGTTTCGAGGGGACAGATACGCAGTATTTT
few | TRBJ2-3 | TRBV2 | NA | CASSSERSTDTQYF | TGTGCCAGCAGTTCCGAGCGCAGCACAGATACGCAGTATTTT
few | TRBJ2-3 | TRBV7-9 | NA | CASSRLEDTQYF | TGTGCCAGCAGCCGACTAGAAGATACGCAGTATTTT
NA | TRBJ1-6 | TRBV7-9 | NA | CASSPTSGVSSPLHF | TGTGCCAGCAGCCCCACCTCCGGGGTGAGTTCACCCCTCCACTTT
NA | TRBJ1-3 | TRBV25-1 | NA | CASSSAGSGDDTIYF | TGTGCCAGCAGCTCAGCGGGATCCGGGGACGACACCATATATTTT
few | TRBJ2-7 | TRBV5-1 | NA | CASSPRAKIKGTDEQYF | TGCGCCAGCAGCCCGAGGGCGAAAATTAAGGGGACCGACGAGCAGTACTTC
NA | TRBJ1-1 | TRBV6-2/TRBV6-3 | NA | CASSYPGPRMAFF | TGTGCCAGCAGTTACCCCGGGCCTAGAATGGCTTTCTTT
many | TRBJ1-1 | TRBV11-1 | NA | CASSLGAPYEAFF | TGTGCCAGCAGCTTAGGCGCCCCGTATGAAGCTTTCTTT
NA | TRBJ2-1 | TRBV7-2 | NA | CASSEGRGESGYNEQFF | TGTGCCAGCAGCGAAGGGCGGGGTGAATCGGGCTACAATGAGCAGTTCTTC
few | TRBJ2-2 | TRBV20-1 | NA | CSAPKGSGNTGELFF | TGCAGTGCTCCAAAGGGTAGCGGCAACACCGGGGAGCTGTTTTTT
NA | TRBJ1-1 | TRBV20-1 | TRBD1 | CSAVGQMNTEAFF | TGCAGTGCTGTGGGACAGATGAACACTGAAGCTTTCTTT
NA | TRBJ2-7 | TRBV4-3 | TRBD2 | CASSHALTGGYEQYF | TGCGCCAGCAGCCACGCCTTGACGGGAGGATACGAGCAGTACTTC
NA | TRBJ2-7 | TRBV6-2/TRBV6-3 | NA | CASSKGHVSSYEQYF | TGTGCCAGCAGTAAAGGACACGTGAGCTCCTACGAGCAGTACTTC